The 16 T cell receptor beta chains below all came from one sample that was sequenced in a study of control samples from healthy donors and cancer patients. The method was immunoSEQ multiplex PCR; TCRdb's version includes in-frame clones alone and lacks a portion of them. This sample has tens of thousands of clones; 70% to 85% occur once, and the top ten carry 11%. Material for sequencing was PBMCs. Receptor source: a man between 60 and 75 years old with head and neck cancer.

The J gene is TRBJ2-7, the V gene TRBV11-2; D gene unclear. CDR3 length: 13 residues. V lost 3 bases to trimming and J lost 4 bases, with 10 bases between them. Germline CDR1 SGHAT, CDR2 FQNNGV. CDR3 DNA: TGTGCCAGCAGCTTCGGTCTCCTATACGAGCAGTACTTC. Encoded protein: CASSFGLLYEQYF.

The chain couples TRBV6-1 to TRBJ2-1; D is possibly TRBD1 or TRBD2 (5 bases each). Germline V lookup: CDR1 MNHNS, CDR2 SASEGT. Trimming shortened V by 3 bases and J by 8 bases, and 14 bases separated the two germline ends. The CDR3 is 14 amino acids. The CDR3 sequence is CASSESGPYDEQFF. The DNA for the CDR3 is TGTGCCAGCAGTGAGTCGGGACCTTACGATGAGCAGTTCTTC.

V usage is TRBV12-3 or TRBV12-4 and J usage is TRBJ2-1, with D tentatively TRBD1 (6 bases). The CDR3 consists of 11 residues. Trimming removed 6 bases at V and 8 bases at J, with 8 bases between. CDR3: CASSGTHEQFF. CDR3 nucleotides: TGTGCCAGCAGCGGGACACATGAGCAGTTCTTC.

The chain couples TRBV5-4 to TRBJ1-6; D gene uncertain. This CDR3 region has 12 residues. Trimming took 3 bases from V and 11 from J, leaving 9 bases between them. CDR1 and CDR2 from the germline V gene are SGHNT and YYREEE (reference sequence). CDR3 nucleotides: TGTGCCAGCAGCTCCGGGCCCGCACCCCTCCACTTT. As protein: CASSSGPAPLHF.

V is TRBV18 and J is TRBJ2-7, with D possibly matching TRBD2 (6 bases). The V end was cut by 3 bases, the J end by 0 bases, with 12 bases between. Germline V gives CDR1 KGHSH, CDR2 LQKENI. The CDR3 totals 15 residues. The CDR3 coding sequence is TGTGCCAGCTCACCGTCAGTCGGGGGCTCCTACGAGCAGTACTTC. Amino acids: CASSPSVGGSYEQYF. Filled out from reference TRBV18 and TRBJ2-7, the complete variable domain reads NAGVMQNPRHLVRRRGQEARLRCSPMKGHSHVYWYRQLPEEGLKFMVYLQKENIIDESGMPKERFSAEFPKEGPSILRIQQVVRGDSAAYFCASSPSVGGSYEQYFGPGTRLTVT.

The chain is built from TRBV18 and TRBJ2-5; 8 positions match TRBD1. This CDR3 contains 16 residues. From germline, CDR1 is KGHSH and CDR2 LQKENI. With V trimmed by 0 bases and J by 4 bases, 7 bases remained unmatched. The CDR3: CASSPPLGQGPETQYF. CDR3 bases: TGTGCCAGCTCACCACCCCTCGGACAGGGTCCAGAGACCCAGTACTTC.

The V and J genes are TRBV5-1 and TRBJ1-1, with 7 bases matching TRBD1. In germline, CDR1 is SGHRS, CDR2 YFSETQ. The CDR3 contains 13 residues. The trim removed 4 bases at V and 4 bases at J, leaving 4 bases unmatched. For the CDR3, the DNA is TGCGCCAGCAGCCCCGGGACAGCCACTGAAGCTTTCTTT. This sequence encodes CASSPGTATEAFF.

The CDR3: CASSLANSPLHF. In DNA, the CDR3 is TGTGCCAGCAGCTTAGCTAATTCACCCCTCCACTTT. The chain uses TRBV7-9 and TRBJ1-6; D is unclear. V gave up 0 bases and J gave up 6 bases, with 0 bases separating them. Germline lookup yields CDR1 SEHNR and CDR2 FQNEAQ (reference sequence). CDR3 size: 12 residues.

The gene calls are TRBV10-2 and TRBJ2-2, with D hard to call. The CDR3 is 14 residues long. Germline V gene lookup returns CDR1 WSHSY and CDR2 SAAADI. Deletions cut 2 bases from V and 7 bases from J, with 11 bases between. CDR3 loop: CASSEGGFDGELFF. In DNA, the CDR3 is TGCGCCAGCAGTGAGGGTGGTTTTGACGGGGAGCTGTTTTTT.

This clone was seen more than once but under ten times. J is TRBJ2-1 and V is TRBV19, with 7 bases matching TRBD2. This CDR3 contains 17 residues. Per the germline V gene, CDR1 is LNHDA and CDR2 is SQIVND (reference sequence). The V and J ends lost 5 bases and 8 bases, in that order; junction bases with no gene match: 18. CDR3 residues: CASSGVLGEGEKDEQFF. The CDR3 bases are TGTGCCAGTAGTGGGGTTTTAGGGGAGGGAGAGAAGGATGAGCAGTTCTTC.

The chain carries TRBV11-2 and TRBJ2-2; TRBD1 is a possible D gene (5 bases). Trimming removed 4 bases from V and 6 bases from J, with 18 bases in between. The germline CDR1 and CDR2 sequences are SGHAT and FQNNGV. This CDR3 contains 16 residues. Here the CDR3 reads CASSSLTAGIPGELFF. CDR3 nucleotide sequence: TGTGCCAGCAGCTCATTAACGGCAGGGATTCCCGGGGAGCTGTTTTTT.

The J gene is TRBJ2-5, the V gene TRBV28; perhaps TRBD2 as D (7 bases). Between the trimmed V and J ends, which lost 10 bases and 5 bases, there was a span of 17 bases. The CDR3 totals 13 residues. Per germline, CDR1 MDHEN and CDR2 SYDVKM. CDR3 nucleotides: TGTGCCACGTCGGGGGGCCTGTTCGAGACCCAGTACTTC. Its translation is CATSGGLFETQYF. Filled out from reference TRBV28 and TRBJ2-5, the complete variable domain reads DVKVTQSSRYLVKRTGEKVFLECVQDMDHENMFWYRQDPGLGLRLIYFSYDVKMKEKGDIPEGYSVSREKKERFSLILESASTNQTSMYLCATSGGLFETQYFGPGTRLLVL.

The genes are TRBV11-1 and TRBJ1-1; D unclear. The V end was cut by 3 bases, the J end by 5 bases, with 7 bases between. In germline, CDR1 is SGHAT, CDR2 FQDESV (reference sequence). This CDR3 is built from 12 residues. CDR3 sequence: CASSFMVTEAFF. In nucleotides, the CDR3 is TGTGCCAGCAGCTTTATGGTAACTGAAGCTTTCTTT.

This clone appeared once. J is TRBJ1-3 and V is TRBV18, with D possibly being TRBD1 (6 bases). The germline V and J ends were trimmed by 5 bases and 0 bases, with 14 bases remaining between them. Germline lookup yields CDR1 KGHSH and CDR2 LQKENI. The CDR3 totals 16 residues. Written as DNA, the CDR3 is TGTGCCAGCTCAGCGCAACGGGACACCTCTGGAAACACCATATATTTT. Protein: CASSAQRDTSGNTIYF.

This chain uses TRBV3-1 (or the pseudogene TRBV3-2) with TRBJ2-2, with D uncertain. Germline V gene sequence: CDR1 LGHDT, CDR2 YNNKEL (reference sequence). The CDR3 runs 13 residues. V was pared by 4 bases and J by 5 bases, with 8 bases between. In nucleotides, the CDR3 is TGTGCCAGCAGCCTAGGATTAACCGGGGAGCTGTTTTTT. Protein product: CASSLGLTGELFF.

The chain recombines TRBV7-8 with TRBJ2-7; TRBD1 agrees at 7 bases. Germline V gives CDR1 SGHVS, CDR2 FQNEAQ. The CDR3 has 15 residues. V was pared by 3 bases and J by 2 bases, with 7 bases of the junction left unmatched. CDR3 protein: CASSFPTGSTYEQYF. In DNA, the CDR3 is TGTGCCAGCAGCTTTCCGACAGGGTCCACCTACGAGCAGTACTTC.